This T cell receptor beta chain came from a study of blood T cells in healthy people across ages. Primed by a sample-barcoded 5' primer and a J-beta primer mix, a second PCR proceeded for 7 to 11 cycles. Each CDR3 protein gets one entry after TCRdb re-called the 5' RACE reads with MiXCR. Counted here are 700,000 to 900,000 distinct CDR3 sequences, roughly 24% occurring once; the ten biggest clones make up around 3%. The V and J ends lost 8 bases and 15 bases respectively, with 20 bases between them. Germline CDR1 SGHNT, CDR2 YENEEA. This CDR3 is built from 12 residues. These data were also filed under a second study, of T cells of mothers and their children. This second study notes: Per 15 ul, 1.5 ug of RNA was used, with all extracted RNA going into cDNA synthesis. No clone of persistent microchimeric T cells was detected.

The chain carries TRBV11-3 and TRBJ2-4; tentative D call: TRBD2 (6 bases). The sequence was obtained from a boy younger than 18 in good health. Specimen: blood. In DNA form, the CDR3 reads TGTGCCAGCCTCGCAAGACTGGGGGGATGGTACTTC. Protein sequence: CASLARLGGWYF.